This T cell receptor beta chain appears in the sequencing data of a study of cytomegalovirus exposure and HLA in healthy donors. PCR primers comprised 60 Vbeta and 13 Jbeta primers. Sequenced by immunoSEQ multiplex PCR; TCRdb stores in-frame clones only, minus some. Of about 140,000 clones listed, around 84% are singletons. Germline trimming cut 4 bases from V and 8 bases from J; bases unmatched to any gene: 5. CDR3 size: 13 residues. Germline V gene lookup returns CDR1 MRHNA and CDR2 SNTAGT. This sequence joins TRBV6-4 and TRBJ2-5; 9 positions match TRBD1. The sequencing sample was made of PBMCs. This TCR was recovered from a man between 50 and 59 years old in good health and CMV-seronegative. The CDR3: CASSADTGGTQYF. CDR3 bases: TGTGCCAGCAGTGCAGACACAGGGGGCACCCAGTACTTC.